The clone carrying this T cell receptor beta chain appeared a single time. V gave up 1 base and J gave up 7 bases, with 10 bases separating them. CDR1 MDHEN and CDR2 SYDVKM come from the germline V gene. The CDR3 contains 13 residues. These data come from a study of blood T cell repertoires in COVID-19. Across the whole study: The analysed material was cDNA or gDNA that came from T cells, B-cell-depleted T cells, or PBMCs.

Data came from immunoSEQ multiplex PCR; TCRdb stores just in-frame clones and leaves some out. The sample comprises roughly 260,000 clones, 90% to 95% of which are singletons, and around 1.8% rests with the top ten. Participant reports of clinical history set cohort assignment. This rearrangement joins TRBV28 to TRBJ1-2; D remains ambiguous. Input material: PBMCs or T cells enriched from blood (not recorded which). This sequence originates from a woman under 30 who had recovered from COVID-19. The CDR3: CASSLYRESGYTF. The CDR3 bases are TGTGCCAGCAGTTTATACCGGGAGAGTGGCTACACCTTC.